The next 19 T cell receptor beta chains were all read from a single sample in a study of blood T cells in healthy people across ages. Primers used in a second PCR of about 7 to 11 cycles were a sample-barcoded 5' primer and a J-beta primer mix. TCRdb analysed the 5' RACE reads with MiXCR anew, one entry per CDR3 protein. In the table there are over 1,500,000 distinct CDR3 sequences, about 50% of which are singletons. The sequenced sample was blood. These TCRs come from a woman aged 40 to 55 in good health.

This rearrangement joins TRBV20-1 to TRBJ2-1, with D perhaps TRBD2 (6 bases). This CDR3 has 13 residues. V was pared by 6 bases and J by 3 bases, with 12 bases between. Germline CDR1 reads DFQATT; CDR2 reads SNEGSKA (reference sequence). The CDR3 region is CSAVRDFYNEQFF. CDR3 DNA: TGCAGTGCCGTAAGGGACTTCTACAATGAGCAGTTCTTC.

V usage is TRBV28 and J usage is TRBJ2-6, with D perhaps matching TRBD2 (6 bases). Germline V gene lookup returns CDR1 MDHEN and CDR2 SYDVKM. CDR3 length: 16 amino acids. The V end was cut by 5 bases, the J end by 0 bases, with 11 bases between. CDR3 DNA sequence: TGTGCCAGCAGTCGGAGGGTCCGCTCTGGGGCCAACGTCCTGACTTTC. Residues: CASSRRVRSGANVLTF.

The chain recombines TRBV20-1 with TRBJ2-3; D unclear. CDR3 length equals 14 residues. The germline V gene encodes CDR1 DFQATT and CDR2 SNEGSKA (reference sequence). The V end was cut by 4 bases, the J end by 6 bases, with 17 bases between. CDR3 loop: CSAIRVSLGDTQYF. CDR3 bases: TGCAGTGCTATTCGAGTCAGCCTAGGGGATACGCAGTATTTT.

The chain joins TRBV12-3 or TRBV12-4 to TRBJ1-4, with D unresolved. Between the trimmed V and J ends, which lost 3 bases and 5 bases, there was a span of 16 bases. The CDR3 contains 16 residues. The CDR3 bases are TGTGCCAGCAGTTTCTCTTCCCGGGCGACGAATGAAAAACTGTTTTTT. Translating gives CASSFSSRATNEKLFF.

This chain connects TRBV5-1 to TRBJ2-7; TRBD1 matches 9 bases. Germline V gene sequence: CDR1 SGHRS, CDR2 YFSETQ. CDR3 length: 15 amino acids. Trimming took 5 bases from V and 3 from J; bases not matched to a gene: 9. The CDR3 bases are TGCGCCAGCAGGGAGGGACAGGGACCCCTCTACGAGCAGTACTTC. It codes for CASREGQGPLYEQYF.

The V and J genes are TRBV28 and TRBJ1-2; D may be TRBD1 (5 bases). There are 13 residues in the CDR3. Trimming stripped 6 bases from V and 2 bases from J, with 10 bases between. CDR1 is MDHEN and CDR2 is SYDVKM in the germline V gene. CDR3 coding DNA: TGTGCCAGCAGACGGGGACGGAACTATGGCTACACCTTC. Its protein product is CASRRGRNYGYTF.

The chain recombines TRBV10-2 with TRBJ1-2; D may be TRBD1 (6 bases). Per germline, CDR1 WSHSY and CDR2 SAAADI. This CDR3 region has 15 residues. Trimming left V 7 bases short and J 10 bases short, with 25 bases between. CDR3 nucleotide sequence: TGCGCCAGCACCCGAGGGGAGCAGGGGACCTCCTCCTACACCTTC. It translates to CASTRGEQGTSSYTF.

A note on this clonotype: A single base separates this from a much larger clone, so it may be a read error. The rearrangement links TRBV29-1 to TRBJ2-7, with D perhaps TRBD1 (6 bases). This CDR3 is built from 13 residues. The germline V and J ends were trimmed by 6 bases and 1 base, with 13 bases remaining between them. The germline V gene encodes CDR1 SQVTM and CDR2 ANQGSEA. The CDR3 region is CSVVDRSSYEQYF. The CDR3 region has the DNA TGCAGCGTGGTCGACAGGTCTTCCTACGAGCAGTACTTC.

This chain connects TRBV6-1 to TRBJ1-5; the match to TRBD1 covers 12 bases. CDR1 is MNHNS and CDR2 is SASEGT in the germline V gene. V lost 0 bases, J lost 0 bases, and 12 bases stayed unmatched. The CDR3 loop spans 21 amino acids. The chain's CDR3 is CASSEARDRGLNPFSNQPQHF. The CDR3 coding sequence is TGTGCCAGCAGTGAAGCACGGGACAGGGGGCTCAATCCTTTTAGCAATCAGCCCCAGCATTTT.

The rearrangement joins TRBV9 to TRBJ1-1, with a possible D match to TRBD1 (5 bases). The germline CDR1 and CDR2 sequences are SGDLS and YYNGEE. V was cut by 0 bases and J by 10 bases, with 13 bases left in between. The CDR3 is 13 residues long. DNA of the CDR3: TGTGCCAGCAGCGTAGGTGGAGGGACGGGAGCTTTCTTT. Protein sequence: CASSVGGGTGAFF.

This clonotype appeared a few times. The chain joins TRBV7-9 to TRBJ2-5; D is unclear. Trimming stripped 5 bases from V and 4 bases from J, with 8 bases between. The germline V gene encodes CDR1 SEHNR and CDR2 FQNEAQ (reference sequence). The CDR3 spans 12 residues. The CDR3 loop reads CASSPPTETQYF. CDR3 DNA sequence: TGTGCCAGCAGCCCTCCTACAGAGACCCAGTACTTC.

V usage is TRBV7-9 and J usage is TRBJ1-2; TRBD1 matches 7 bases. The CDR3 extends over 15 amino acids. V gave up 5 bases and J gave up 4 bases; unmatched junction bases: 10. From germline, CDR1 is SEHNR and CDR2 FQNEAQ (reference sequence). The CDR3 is CASSGTGEGGYGYTF. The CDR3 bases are TGTGCCAGCAGCGGAACAGGGGAGGGGGGCTATGGCTACACCTTC.

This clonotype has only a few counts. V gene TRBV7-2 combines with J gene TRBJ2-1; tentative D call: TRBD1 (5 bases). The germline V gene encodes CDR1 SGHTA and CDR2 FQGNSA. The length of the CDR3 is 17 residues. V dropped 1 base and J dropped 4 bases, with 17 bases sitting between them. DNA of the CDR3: TGTGCCAGCAGCTTAGGCTTGACCCCAAAGGGGTACAATGAGCAGTTCTTC. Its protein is CASSLGLTPKGYNEQFF.

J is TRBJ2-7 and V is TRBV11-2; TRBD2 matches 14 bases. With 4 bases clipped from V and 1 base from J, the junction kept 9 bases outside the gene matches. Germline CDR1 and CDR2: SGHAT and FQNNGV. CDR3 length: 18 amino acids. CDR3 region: CASSYPGLAGAHSYEQYF. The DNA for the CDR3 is TGTGCCAGCAGCTACCCGGGACTAGCGGGGGCCCATTCCTACGAGCAGTACTTC.

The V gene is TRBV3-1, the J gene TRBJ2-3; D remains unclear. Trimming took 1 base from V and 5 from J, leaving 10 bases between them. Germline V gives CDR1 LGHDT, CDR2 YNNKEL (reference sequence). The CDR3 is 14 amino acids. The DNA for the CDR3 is TGTGCCAGCAGCCAAGCCCCGAGGTTAGATACGCAGTATTTT. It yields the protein CASSQAPRLDTQYF.

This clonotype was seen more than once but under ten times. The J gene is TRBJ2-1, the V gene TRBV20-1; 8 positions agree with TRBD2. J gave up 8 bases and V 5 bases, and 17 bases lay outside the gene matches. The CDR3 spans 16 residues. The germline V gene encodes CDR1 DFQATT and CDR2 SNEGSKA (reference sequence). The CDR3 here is CSAPSGTGLGSYEQFF. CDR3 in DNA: TGCAGTGCTCCTTCGGGTACGGGACTAGGCTCCTATGAGCAGTTCTTC.

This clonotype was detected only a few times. The CDR3 sequence is CASSSGRFEQFF. CDR3 DNA: TGTGCCAGCAGTTCCGGGAGGTTTGAGCAGTTCTTC. The chain is built from TRBV27 and TRBJ2-1, with TRBD2 identical over 7 bases. The CDR3 is 12 amino acids. Germline trimming cut 4 bases from V and 9 bases from J; bases unmatched to any gene: 3. Looked up from germline, CDR1 is MNHEY and CDR2 is SMNVEV (reference sequence).

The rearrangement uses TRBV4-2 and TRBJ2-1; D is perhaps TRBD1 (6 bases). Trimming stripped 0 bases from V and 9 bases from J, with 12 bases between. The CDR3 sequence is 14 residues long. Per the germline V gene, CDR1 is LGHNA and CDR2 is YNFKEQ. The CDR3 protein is CASSQDSEGGEQFF. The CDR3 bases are TGTGCCAGCAGCCAAGATAGTGAAGGGGGTGAGCAGTTCTTC.

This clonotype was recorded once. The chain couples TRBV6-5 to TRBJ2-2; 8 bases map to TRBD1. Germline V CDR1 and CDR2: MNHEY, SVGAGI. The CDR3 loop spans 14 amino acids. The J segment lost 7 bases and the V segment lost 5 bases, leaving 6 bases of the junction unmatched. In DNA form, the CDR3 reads TGTGCCAGCAGTCGAGACAGGGGAGTCGGGGAGCTGTTTTTT. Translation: CASSRDRGVGELFF.